Listed here are 5 T cell receptor beta chains from one sample, sequenced in a study of T cell responses to AZD1222 COVID-19 vaccine. Measured with immunoSEQ multiplex PCR; TCRdb has only the in-frame clones, and not every one. The sample consists of roughly 190,000 clones, approximately 93% of them appearing once. The specimen comprised peripheral blood, sampled 28 days after the second AZD1222 dose. Receptor source: an adult who received the AZD1222 COVID-19 vaccine.

The chain recombines TRBV4-1 with TRBJ1-1, with TRBD1 matching over 7 bases. The germline gives CDR1 MGHRA, CDR2 YSYEKL. The junction had 8 bases not matched to a gene; V was cut back by 5 bases and J by 8 bases. There are 13 residues in the CDR3. The CDR3 spells CASSSRWTGEAFF. The CDR3 DNA reads TGCGCCAGCAGCTCCCGGTGGACAGGCGAAGCTTTCTTT.

The chain employs TRBV9 and TRBJ2-1, with 7 bases aligning to TRBD1. Unmatched junction bases numbered 6, after V lost 3 bases and J lost 6 bases. This CDR3 comprises 14 residues. Germline V gives CDR1 SGDLS, CDR2 YYNGEE. CDR3 in amino acids: CASSDGDRVNEQFF. The CDR3, as DNA: TGTGCCAGCAGCGACGGAGACAGGGTCAATGAGCAGTTCTTC.

The J gene is TRBJ2-7, the V gene TRBV2; tentatively, D is TRBD2 (5 bases). The CDR3 runs to 14 residues. Germline CDR1 and CDR2: SNHLY and FYNNEI. V was clipped by 4 bases and J by 3 bases, with 13 bases between them. The CDR3 DNA is TGTGCCAGCAGTGTGGCGGCTAGCCGCTACGAGCAGTACTTC. It encodes CASSVAASRYEQYF.

This chain joins TRBV30 and TRBJ1-2, with TRBD1 matching over 10 bases. The V segment lost 2 bases and the J segment 4 bases; nucleotides outside the gene matches: 13. The CDR3 runs 17 residues. In germline, CDR1 is GTSNPN, CDR2 SVGIG (reference sequence). The CDR3 spells CAWSIRRRDRGFYGYTF. CDR3 nucleotide sequence: TGTGCCTGGAGTATTCGACGCCGGGACAGGGGTTTCTATGGCTACACCTTC.

The chain uses TRBV5-1 and TRBJ1-1, with D unresolved. V shed 0 bases and J shed 0 bases, with 9 bases lying between them. The CDR3 consists of 15 residues. Germline V lookup: CDR1 SGHRS, CDR2 YFSETQ. In nucleotides, the CDR3 is TGCGCCAGCAGCTTGGCCGAGTTTATGAACACTGAAGCTTTCTTT. Translation gives CASSLAEFMNTEAFF.